A selection of T cell receptor beta chains follows, all from one sample in a study of blood T cell repertoires in COVID-19. Data came from immunoSEQ multiplex PCR; TCRdb stores just in-frame clones and leaves some out. The sample yields roughly 200,000 clones, 80% seen once. The material sequenced was peripheral blood. These receptor sequences come from a man aged 60 to 75 with acute or convalescent COVID-19. CDR3s include the opening cysteine and the closing phenylalanine or tryptophan. A D gene is named only where the DNA matches it firmly. Size is stated for part of the rows, as once, few or many counts, or as a class when the clone is expanded.

V: TRBV6-1; D: .; J: TRBJ1-1; size: .; DNA: TGTGCCAGCAGTGATAAATTGGCAGGGAGGTCCGGCACTGAAGCTTTCTTT; CDR3: CASSDKLAGRSGTEAFF
V: TRBV30; D: TRBD2; J: TRBJ2-1; size: .; DNA: TGTGCCTGGAGTATATGGACTAGCGGGCTTTACAATGAGCAGTTCTTC; CDR3: CAWSIWTSGLYNEQFF
V: TRBV11-2; D: .; J: TRBJ2-1; size: .; DNA: TGTGCCAGCAGCTTTAGGCCCTCACTAGACCGCTCCTACAATGAGCAGTTCTTC; CDR3: CASSFRPSLDRSYNEQFF
V: TRBV29-1; D: .; J: TRBJ2-1; size: .; DNA: TGCAGCGTTGAGAGCTGGACTCAGACCCCCCGTAATGAGCAGTTCTTC; CDR3: CSVESWTQTPRNEQFF
V: TRBV6-2/TRBV6-3; D: TRBD2; J: TRBJ2-1; size: .; DNA: TGTGCCAGCAGTACAAGGCCCGGGACTAGCGGATACAATGAGCAGTTCTTC; CDR3: CASSTRPGTSGYNEQFF
V: TRBV4-1; D: TRBD1; J: TRBJ2-3; size: .; DNA: TGCGCCAGCAGCCAAGAGCGAGGGACAGTCAGGCTTAGCACAGATACGCAGTATTTT; CDR3: CASSQERGTVRLSTDTQYF
V: TRBV24-1; D: TRBD1; J: TRBJ2-7; size: .; DNA: TGTGCCACCAGTGATCCTAGGACAGGGGGCTACGAGCAGTACTTC; CDR3: CATSDPRTGGYEQYF
V: TRBV6-6; D: TRBD2; J: TRBJ2-1; size: .; DNA: TGTGCCAGCAGTCCTCTAGCGGGAAGCTCCTACAATGAGCAGTTCTTC; CDR3: CASSPLAGSSYNEQFF
V: TRBV12-3/TRBV12-4; D: .; J: TRBJ2-7; size: .; DNA: TGTGCCAGCAGTCTACACCAGGGCAAGCAGTACTTC; CDR3: CASSLHQGKQYF
V: TRBV18; D: TRBD2; J: TRBJ2-7; size: .; DNA: TGTGCCAGCTCACCACCGGGAGGGGTAGCCTACGAGCAGTACTTC; CDR3: CASSPPGGVAYEQYF
V: TRBV3-1/TRBV3-2; D: .; J: TRBJ1-1; size: few; DNA: TGTGCCAGCAGCCAAGGCAGGGTCCAAGCTTTCTTT; CDR3: CASSQGRVQAFF
V: TRBV7-2; D: TRBD1; J: TRBJ1-6; size: .; DNA: TGTGCCAGCAGCCAGGTCCCGGGACAGGGGAACTCTTCACCCCTCCACTTT; CDR3: CASSQVPGQGNSSPLHF
V: TRBV10-3; D: TRBD1; J: TRBJ1-1; size: .; DNA: TGTGCCATCAGGTCGACAGGGTTGAACACTGAAGCTTTCTTT; CDR3: CAIRSTGLNTEAFF
V: TRBV24-1; D: .; J: TRBJ1-5; size: few; DNA: TGTGCCACCAGTGCCCCAGGAGGGACGGCACCCCAGCATTTT; CDR3: CATSAPGGTAPQHF
V: TRBV2; D: TRBD2; J: TRBJ2-7; size: .; DNA: TGTGCCAGCAGTGCCGGTGGGCGGGAGCTCGACGAGCAGTACTTC; CDR3: CASSAGGRELDEQYF
V: TRBV9; D: .; J: TRBJ2-3; size: .; DNA: TGTGCCAGCAGCGTAGGGGGCGCAGATACGCAGTATTTT; CDR3: CASSVGGADTQYF
V: TRBV14; D: TRBD2; J: TRBJ2-2; size: .; DNA: TGTGCCAGCAGCCAATTTGGACTAGCCCCCACCGGGGAGCTGTTTTTT; CDR3: CASSQFGLAPTGELFF
V: TRBV6-5; D: .; J: TRBJ1-6; size: .; DNA: TGTGCCAGCAGTTCGACAGTGAGGTCCTATAATTCACCCCTCCACTTT; CDR3: CASSSTVRSYNSPLHF
V: TRBV2; D: TRBD2; J: TRBJ2-1; size: .; DNA: TGTGCCAGCAATCCCGGGACTAGAGGCAATGAGCAGTTCTTC; CDR3: CASNPGTRGNEQFF
V: TRBV5-1; D: .; J: TRBJ2-1; size: .; DNA: TGCGCCAGCAGCTTGGTGGTCGGCAATGAGCAGTTCTTC; CDR3: CASSLVVGNEQFF
V: TRBV15; D: TRBD1; J: TRBJ1-5; size: once; DNA: TGTGCCACCCAGGGGGAATGGGGCTTAAGCAATCAGCCCCAGCATTTT; CDR3: CATQGEWGLSNQPQHF
V: TRBV5-5; D: .; J: TRBJ2-1; size: .; DNA: TGTGCCAGCAGCTTGGGGCCAGCGTCCCCCAATGAGCAGTTCTTC; CDR3: CASSLGPASPNEQFF
V: TRBV19; D: .; J: TRBJ2-3; size: .; DNA: TGTGCCAGTAGGAGGACAACTAGCACAGATACGCAGTATTTT; CDR3: CASRRTTSTDTQYF
V: TRBV5-1; D: TRBD1; J: TRBJ1-4; size: .; DNA: TGCGCCAGCAGCCAACAGGGGTATAATGAAAAACTGTTTTTT; CDR3: CASSQQGYNEKLFF
V: TRBV4-1; D: TRBD2; J: TRBJ2-5; size: .; DNA: TGCGCCAGCAGCCAAGCTCTAGCGGGAGGGCCTGGGTACCAAGAGACCCAGTACTTC; CDR3: CASSQALAGGPGYQETQYF
V: TRBV7-9; D: .; J: TRBJ2-3; size: .; DNA: TGTGCCAGCAGCCCCGCCCTAGGTAGCACAGATACGCAGTATTTT; CDR3: CASSPALGSTDTQYF
V: TRBV7-8; D: .; J: TRBJ1-1; size: few; DNA: TGTGCCAGCAGCTTGTCTGGGGCCGTAAGCTCGGGGAACACTGAAGCTTTCTTT; CDR3: CASSLSGAVSSGNTEAFF
V: TRBV2; D: TRBD1; J: TRBJ1-5; size: .; DNA: TGTGCCAGCGGCGGGACAGGGAATCAGCCCCAGCATTTT; CDR3: CASGGTGNQPQHF
V: TRBV7-2; D: TRBD1; J: TRBJ2-7; size: .; DNA: TGTGCCAGCAGCTTAGTTCAGGGACAGGCCTACGAGCAGTACTTC; CDR3: CASSLVQGQAYEQYF
V: TRBV6-8; D: .; J: TRBJ2-7; size: .; DNA: TGTGCCAGCAGTTCCCCAGGACAGAAATTCTACGAGCAGTACTTC; CDR3: CASSSPGQKFYEQYF
V: TRBV12-3/TRBV12-4; D: .; J: TRBJ2-7; size: .; DNA: TGTGCCAGCAGTTTAGGTGCGGGGTCCGAGCAGTACTTC; CDR3: CASSLGAGSEQYF
V: TRBV19; D: .; J: TRBJ1-1; size: .; DNA: TGTGCCAGTAGCTTGGTTGGCCCTAACACTGAAGCTTTCTTT; CDR3: CASSLVGPNTEAFF
V: TRBV6-5; D: TRBD1; J: TRBJ1-6; size: many; DNA: TGTGCCAGCAGTTATCGACAGGGAGGTTCACCCCTCCACTTT; CDR3: CASSYRQGGSPLHF
V: TRBV30; D: .; J: TRBJ1-5; size: .; DNA: TGTGCCTGGAGTGTAGACAGGACCCAGCATTTT; CDR3: CAWSVDRTQHF
V: TRBV19; D: .; J: TRBJ2-1; size: .; DNA: TGTGCCAGTAGTCCTCTCCTACTTACGGGACTGTACAATGAGCAGTTCTTC; CDR3: CASSPLLLTGLYNEQFF
V: TRBV19; D: .; J: TRBJ1-4; size: once; DNA: TGTGCCAGTCATCAAAACCGACCGGGTCCTAATGAAAAACTGTTTTTT; CDR3: CASHQNRPGPNEKLFF